Detailed here is one T cell receptor (beta chain). Its antigen is not known. This entry is derived from a study of cytomegalovirus exposure and HLA in healthy donors. Use of 60 Vbeta and 13 Jbeta primers characterized the PCR. Repertoires were generated with immunoSEQ multiplex PCR, while TCRdb's copy carries only in-frame clones and drops some. This sample has 150,000 to 200,000 clones; more than 65% occur once, and the top ten carry around 1.6%. Healthy donors of bone marrow made up the group. The CDR3 has 14 residues. From germline, CDR1 is PRHDT and CDR2 FYEKMQ (reference sequence). Trimming stripped 0 bases from V and 4 bases from J, with 9 bases between. Study-level points and caveats: Beyond CMV serostatus, there was no information to go on about immune exposure. Later analysis reportedly placed an Asian-associated ancestry cluster below the roughly 670-donor mean in N-insertions.

Sequenced: PBMCs. The receptor was isolated from a woman in her 30s in good health and CMV-seronegative. The V call is TRBV13, the J call TRBJ1-2; tentative D call: TRBD1 (6 bases). The chain's CDR3 is CASSLGFRGYGYTF. The CDR3 DNA follows: TGTGCCAGCAGCTTAGGTTTCAGGGGCTATGGCTACACCTTC.